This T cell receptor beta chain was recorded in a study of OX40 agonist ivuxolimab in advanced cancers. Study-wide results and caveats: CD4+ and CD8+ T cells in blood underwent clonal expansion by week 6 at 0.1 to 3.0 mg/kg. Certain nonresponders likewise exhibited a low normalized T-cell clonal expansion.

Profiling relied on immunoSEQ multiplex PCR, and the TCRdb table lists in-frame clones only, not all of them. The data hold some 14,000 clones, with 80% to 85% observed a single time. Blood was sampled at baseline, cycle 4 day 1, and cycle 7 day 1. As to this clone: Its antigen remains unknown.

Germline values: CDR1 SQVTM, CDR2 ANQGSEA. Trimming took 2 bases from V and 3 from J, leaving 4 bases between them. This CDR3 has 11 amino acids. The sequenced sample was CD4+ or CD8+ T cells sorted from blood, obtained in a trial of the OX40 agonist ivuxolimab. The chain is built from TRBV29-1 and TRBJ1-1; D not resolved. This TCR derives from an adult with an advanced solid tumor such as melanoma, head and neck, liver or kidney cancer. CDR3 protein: CSVERDTEAFF. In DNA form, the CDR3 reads TGCAGCGTTGAAAGGGACACTGAAGCTTTCTTT.